Sequencing of this T cell receptor beta chain was carried out in a study of regulatory T cells in long-lasting Graves disease. Across the study: Less than 3 months of antithyroid drugs had been taken by newly diagnosed Graves' patients.

Study observations and caveats: Lower TCR diversity characterized persistent Graves' patients relative to newly diagnosed patients.

CDR3 length equals 21 residues. Germline trimming cut 5 bases from V and 0 bases from J; bases unmatched to any gene: 17. Germline CDR1 and CDR2: SEHNR and FQNEAQ (reference sequence). This clonotype was counted at least ten times. Its antigen remains unidentified. Assembly of TCR beta libraries relied on iRepertoire HTBI primers together with Arm-PCR of CDR3 regions. TCRdb re-called the multiplex PCR reads with MiXCR, one entry per CDR3 protein. Seen here are some 600,000 distinct CDR3 sequences, around 16% observed once, and the top ten hold 12%. Specified time point: newly diagnosed GD, antithyroid drugs for less than 3 months. Isolated PBMC RNA provided the starting material for the TCR library. These records were also assigned to another study, of T cells in Graves' hyperthyroidism and ophthalmopathy. That paper adds: Initially, a first-round RT-PCR of the TCR CDR3 employed the HTBI primer set.

The clonotype originates from a man aged 18 to 30 with Graves disease. The chain links TRBV7-9 to TRBJ2-1; 12 bases line up with TRBD2. Sample: peripheral blood mononuclear cells (PBMCs), taken at new diagnosis, from a patient treated with antithyroid drugs. The DNA for the CDR3 is TGTGCCAGCAGCGGAAACGCGGAAGGACTAGCGGGATTCAGCTCCTACAATGAGCAGTTCTTC. This translates into CASSGNAEGLAGFSSYNEQFF.